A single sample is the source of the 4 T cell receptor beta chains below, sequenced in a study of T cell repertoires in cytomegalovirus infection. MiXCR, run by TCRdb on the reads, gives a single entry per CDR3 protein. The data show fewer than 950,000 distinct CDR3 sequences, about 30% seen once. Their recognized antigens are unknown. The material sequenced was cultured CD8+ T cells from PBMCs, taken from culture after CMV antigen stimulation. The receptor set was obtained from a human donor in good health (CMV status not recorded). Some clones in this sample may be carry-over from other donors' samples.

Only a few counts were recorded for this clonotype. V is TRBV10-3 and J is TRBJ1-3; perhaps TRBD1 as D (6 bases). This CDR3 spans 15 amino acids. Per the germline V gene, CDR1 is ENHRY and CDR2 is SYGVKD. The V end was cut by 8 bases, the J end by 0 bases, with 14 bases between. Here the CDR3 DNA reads TGTGCCATCGGAAAGACAGGCGGCTCTGGAAACACCATATATTTT. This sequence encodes CAIGKTGGSGNTIYF.

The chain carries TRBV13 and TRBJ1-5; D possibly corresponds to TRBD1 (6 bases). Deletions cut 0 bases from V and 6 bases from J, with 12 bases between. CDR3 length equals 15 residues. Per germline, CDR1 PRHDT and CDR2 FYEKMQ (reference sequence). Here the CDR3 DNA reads TGTGCCAGCAGCTTAGGGAGGACAGCCGTTCAGCCCCAGCATTTT. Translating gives CASSLGRTAVQPQHF.

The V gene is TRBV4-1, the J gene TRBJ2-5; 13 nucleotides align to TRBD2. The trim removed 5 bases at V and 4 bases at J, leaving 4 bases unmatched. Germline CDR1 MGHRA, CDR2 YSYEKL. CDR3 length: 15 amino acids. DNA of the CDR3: TGCGCCAGCAGCTCACGACTAGCGGGGGGAGAGACCCAGTACTTC. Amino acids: CASSSRLAGGETQYF.

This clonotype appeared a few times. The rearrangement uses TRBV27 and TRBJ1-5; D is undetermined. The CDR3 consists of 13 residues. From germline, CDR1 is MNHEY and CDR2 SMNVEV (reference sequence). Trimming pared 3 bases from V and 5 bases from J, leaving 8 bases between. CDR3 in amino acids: CASSLGWHQPQHF. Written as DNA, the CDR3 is TGTGCCAGCAGTTTGGGGTGGCATCAGCCCCAGCATTTT.